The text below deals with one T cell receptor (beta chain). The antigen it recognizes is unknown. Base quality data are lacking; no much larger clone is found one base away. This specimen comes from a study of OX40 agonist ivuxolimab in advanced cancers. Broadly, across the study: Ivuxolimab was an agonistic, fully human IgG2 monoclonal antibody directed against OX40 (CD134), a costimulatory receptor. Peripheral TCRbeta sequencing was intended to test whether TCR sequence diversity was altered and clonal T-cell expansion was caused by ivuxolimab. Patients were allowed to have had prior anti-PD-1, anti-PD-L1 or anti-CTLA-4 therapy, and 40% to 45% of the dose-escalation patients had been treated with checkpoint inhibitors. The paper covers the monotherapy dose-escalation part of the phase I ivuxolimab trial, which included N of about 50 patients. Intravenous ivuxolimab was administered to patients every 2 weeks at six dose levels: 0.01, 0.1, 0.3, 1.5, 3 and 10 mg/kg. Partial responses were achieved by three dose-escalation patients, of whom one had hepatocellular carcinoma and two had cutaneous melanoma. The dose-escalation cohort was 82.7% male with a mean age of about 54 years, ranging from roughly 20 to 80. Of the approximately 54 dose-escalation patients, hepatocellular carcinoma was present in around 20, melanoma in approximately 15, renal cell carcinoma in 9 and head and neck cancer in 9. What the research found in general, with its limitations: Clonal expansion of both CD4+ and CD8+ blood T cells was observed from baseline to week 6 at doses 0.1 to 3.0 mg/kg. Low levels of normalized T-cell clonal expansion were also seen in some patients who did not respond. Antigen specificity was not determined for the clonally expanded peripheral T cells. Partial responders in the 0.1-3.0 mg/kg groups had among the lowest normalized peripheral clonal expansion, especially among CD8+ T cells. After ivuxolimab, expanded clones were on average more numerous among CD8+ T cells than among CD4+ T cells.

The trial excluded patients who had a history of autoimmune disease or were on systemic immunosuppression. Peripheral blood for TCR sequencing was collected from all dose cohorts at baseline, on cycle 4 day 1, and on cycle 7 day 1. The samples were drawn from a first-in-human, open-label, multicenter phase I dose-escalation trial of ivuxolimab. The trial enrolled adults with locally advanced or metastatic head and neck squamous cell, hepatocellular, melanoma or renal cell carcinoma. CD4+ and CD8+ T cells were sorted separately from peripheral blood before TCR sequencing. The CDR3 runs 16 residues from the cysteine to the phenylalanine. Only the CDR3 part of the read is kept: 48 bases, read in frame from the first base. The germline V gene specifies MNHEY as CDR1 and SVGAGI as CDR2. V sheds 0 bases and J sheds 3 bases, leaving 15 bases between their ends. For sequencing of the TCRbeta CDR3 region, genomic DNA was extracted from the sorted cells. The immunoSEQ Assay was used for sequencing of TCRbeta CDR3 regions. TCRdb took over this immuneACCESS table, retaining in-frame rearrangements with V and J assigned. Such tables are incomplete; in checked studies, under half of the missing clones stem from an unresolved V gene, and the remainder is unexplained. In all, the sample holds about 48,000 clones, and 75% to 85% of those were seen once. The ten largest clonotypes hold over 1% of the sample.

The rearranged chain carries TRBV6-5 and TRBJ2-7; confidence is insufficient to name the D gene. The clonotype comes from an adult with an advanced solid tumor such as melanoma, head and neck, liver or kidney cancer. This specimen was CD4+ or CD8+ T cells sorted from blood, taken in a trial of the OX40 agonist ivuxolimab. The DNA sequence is TGTGCCAGCAGTTACTCGTTGCCGGACGGAGTCTACGAGCAGTACTTC. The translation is CASSYSLPDGVYEQYF.